This T cell receptor (beta chain) was recovered during a study of OX40 agonist ivuxolimab in advanced cancers. Whole-study context: Participants averaged 60 years of age (range about 23 to 80) and were roughly 83% male. Study-wide results and limits: Relative to CD4+, CD8+ T cells held more expanded clones on average. It was also the case that some nonresponders had low normalized T-cell clonal expansion. Partial responders receiving 0.1-3.0 mg/kg showed among the lowest clonal expansion.

A word on this clone: What it binds is not known.

Profiled with immunoSEQ multiplex PCR; TCRdb holds only in-frame clones, not every one. Of about 35,000 clones in the sample, over 80% were seen once. Sample: CD4+ or CD8+ T cells sorted from blood, taken in a trial of the OX40 agonist ivuxolimab. The sequence was obtained from an adult with an advanced solid tumor such as melanoma, head and neck, liver or kidney cancer.

The CDR3 loop reads CASSQEDQPGNTIYF. The CDR3 coding sequence is TGCGCCAGCAGCCAAGAGGATCAACCTGGAAACACCATATATTTT. V gene TRBV4-3 combines with J gene TRBJ1-3, with D unresolved. The germline V gene encodes CDR1 LGHNA and CDR2 YSLEER. This CDR3 is 15 amino acids long. The V end lost 0 bases, the J end lost 2 bases, and 8 bases lay between the germline ends.